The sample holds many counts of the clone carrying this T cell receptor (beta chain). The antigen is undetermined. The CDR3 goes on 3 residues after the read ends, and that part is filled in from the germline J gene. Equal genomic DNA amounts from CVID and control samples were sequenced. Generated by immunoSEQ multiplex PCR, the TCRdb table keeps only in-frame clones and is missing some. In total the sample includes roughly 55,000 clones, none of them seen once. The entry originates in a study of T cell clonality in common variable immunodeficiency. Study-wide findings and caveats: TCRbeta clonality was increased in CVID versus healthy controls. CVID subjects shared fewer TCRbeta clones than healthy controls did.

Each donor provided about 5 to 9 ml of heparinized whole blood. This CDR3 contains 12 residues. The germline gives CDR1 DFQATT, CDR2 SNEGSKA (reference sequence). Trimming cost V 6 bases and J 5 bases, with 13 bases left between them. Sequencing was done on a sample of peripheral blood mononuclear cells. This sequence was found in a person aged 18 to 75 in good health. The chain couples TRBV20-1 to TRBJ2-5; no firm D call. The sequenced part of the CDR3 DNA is TGCAGTGCCAGTTCTTCTCTTGAGACC. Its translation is CSASSSLET. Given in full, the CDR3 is CSASSSLETQYF.